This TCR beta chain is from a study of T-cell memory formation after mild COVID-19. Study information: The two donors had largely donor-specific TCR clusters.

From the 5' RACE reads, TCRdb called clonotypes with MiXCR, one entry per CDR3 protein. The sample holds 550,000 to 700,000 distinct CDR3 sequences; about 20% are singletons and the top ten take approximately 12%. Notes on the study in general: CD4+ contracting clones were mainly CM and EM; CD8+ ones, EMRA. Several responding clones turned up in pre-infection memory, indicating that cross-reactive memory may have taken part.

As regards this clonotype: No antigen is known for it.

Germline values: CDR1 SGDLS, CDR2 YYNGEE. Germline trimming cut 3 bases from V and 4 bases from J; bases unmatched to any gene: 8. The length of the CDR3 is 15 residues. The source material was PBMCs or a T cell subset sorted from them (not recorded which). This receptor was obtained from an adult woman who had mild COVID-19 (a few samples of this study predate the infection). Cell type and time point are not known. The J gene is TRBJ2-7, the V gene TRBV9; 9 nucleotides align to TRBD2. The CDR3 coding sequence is TGTGCCAGCAGCGGAAGTCCTAGCGGGGTATACGAGCAGTACTTC. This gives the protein CASSGSPSGVYEQYF.